This T cell receptor (beta chain) was sequenced during a study of T cell repertoires in cytomegalovirus infection. Study-level background: Indicated by public TCR beta signatures were CMV infection and matching HLA type.

V lost 8 bases, J lost 4 bases, and 9 bases stayed unmatched. Germline V CDR1 and CDR2: SGHTA, FQGNSA. This CDR3 has 15 residues. On this clonotype itself: The antigen is unknown. Given a much more abundant clone one base away, this may be a read error. Because it lacks the conserved phenylalanine or tryptophan at the end, this CDR3 is likely a read error.

TCRdb re-derived calls from the reads in MiXCR, one entry per CDR3 protein. The sample records some 700,000 distinct CDR3 sequences, roughly 35% being singletons. General study points: Of the TCR beta families, the public ones yielded a cumulative frequency that identified carriers of CMV plus the relevant HLA. Clonotypes of TCR beta that were HLA-C-restricted and CMV-specific dominated the ex vivo response.

The TCR originated in a human donor in good health (CMV status not recorded). Some clones in this sample may be carry-over from other donors' samples. The V call is TRBV7-2, the J call TRBJ2-1, with TRBD2 matching 9 bases. What was sequenced was PBMCs. The CDR3 is CASASAGGIYNEQFL. In nucleotides, the CDR3 is TGTGCCAGCGCTAGCGCGGGAGGGATTTACAATGAGCAGTTCTTA.